A selection of T cell receptor beta chains follows, all from one sample in a study of T cell changes during pregnancy in multiple sclerosis. Using immunoSEQ multiplex PCR, the repertoire was profiled, and TCRdb retains in-frame clones only, with some absent. The sample lists about 23,000 clones; around 89% were seen once. The input for sequencing was CD8+ T cells from peripheral blood mononuclear cells, taken in the first trimester of pregnancy. These receptor sequences come from a female donor with multiple sclerosis, enrolled in a pregnancy study. CDR3s include the opening cysteine and the closing phenylalanine or tryptophan. D genes are given only for firm matches. A clone size is listed for some rows: how often the clone was seen (once, few, many), or a class if it is expanded.

j_gene,abundance,v_gene,d_gene,CDR3aa,CDR3nt
TRBJ2-1,.,TRBV19,TRBD2,CASRQSGRNEQFF,TGTGCCAGTAGACAGAGCGGGAGGAATGAGCAGTTCTTC
TRBJ1-2,.,TRBV5-4,.,CASSSTRDKYYGYTF,TGTGCCAGCAGCTCTACTCGGGACAAATACTATGGCTACACCTTC
TRBJ2-2,.,TRBV11-3,.,CASESSNTGELFF,TGTGCCAGCGAGTCATCGAACACCGGGGAGCTGTTTTTT
TRBJ2-7,.,TRBV28,TRBD2,CASSLMASGRDEQYF,TGTGCCAGCAGTTTAATGGCTAGCGGGAGGGATGAGCAGTACTTC
TRBJ2-7,.,TRBV7-9,.,CASSYRDIGYEQYF,TGTGCCAGCAGCTACCGGGACATCGGCTACGAGCAGTACTTC
TRBJ2-7,.,TRBV5-8,TRBD2,CASSASPGLAGAWHEQYF,TGTGCCAGCTCCGCCTCCCCGGGACTAGCGGGGGCTTGGCACGAGCAGTACTTC
TRBJ2-2,.,TRBV7-2,.,CASSSKGGFGELFF,TGTGCCAGCAGCTCTAAGGGGGGGTTCGGGGAGCTGTTTTTT
TRBJ2-3,.,TRBV5-1,TRBD2,CASSASGIGFADTQYF,TGCGCCAGCAGCGCGAGCGGGATAGGGTTTGCAGATACGCAGTATTTT
TRBJ2-1,once,TRBV27,TRBD1,CASSIGQGARRFF,TGTGCCAGCAGTATTGGACAGGGGGCGCGTCGGTTCTTC
TRBJ2-7,.,TRBV6-1,TRBD1,CASSDPRAGQGFYEQYF,TGTGCCAGCAGTGATCCCCGTGCGGGACAGGGATTTTACGAGCAGTACTTC
TRBJ2-1,.,TRBV5-4,TRBD2,CASSLGPLGLASNEQFF,TGTGCCAGCAGCTTGGGCCCCCTGGGACTAGCCAGCAATGAGCAGTTCTTC
TRBJ2-5,.,TRBV5-1,.,CASSSQETQYF,TGCGCCAGCAGCTCACAAGAGACCCAGTACTTC
TRBJ2-1,.,TRBV6-6,.,CASSYSHDYNEQFF,TGTGCCAGCAGTTACTCACATGACTACAATGAGCAGTTCTTC
TRBJ2-1,.,TRBV7-6,TRBD2,CASSPGGGLGGEQFF,TGTGCCAGCAGCCCGGGCGGGGGGCTGGGGGGTGAGCAGTTCTTC
TRBJ2-7,once,TRBV5-4,TRBD1,CASSLDRDHTYEQYF,TGTGCCAGCAGCCTGGACAGGGACCATACCTACGAGCAGTACTTC
TRBJ2-1,few,TRBV4-3,.,CASSQDRGLTYEQFF,TGCGCCAGCAGCCAAGACAGGGGATTGACGTATGAGCAGTTCTTC
TRBJ1-5,.,TRBV7-2,.,CASSLGGDNQPQHF,TGTGCCAGCAGCTTAGGGGGGGATAATCAGCCCCAGCATTTT
TRBJ2-1,once,TRBV4-3,TRBD1,CASSDRDSTYNEQFF,TGCGCCAGCAGCGACCGGGACAGCACCTACAATGAGCAGTTCTTC
TRBJ2-6,.,TRBV6-5,.,CASSYSASGANVLTF,TGTGCCAGCAGTTACTCAGCCTCTGGGGCCAACGTCCTGACTTTC
TRBJ2-1,.,TRBV6-5,.,CASSYSTGVHPNEQFF,TGTGCCAGCAGTTATTCAACCGGGGTCCATCCCAATGAGCAGTTCTTC
TRBJ1-2,.,TRBV5-6,.,CASSGGEGGIYGYTF,TGTGCCAGCAGCGGCGGGGAGGGCGGAATCTATGGCTACACCTTC
TRBJ2-3,.,TRBV27,TRBD1,CASSLTVPGQGTTFTDTQYF,TGTGCCAGCAGTTTAACCGTCCCGGGACAGGGAACCACTTTCACAGATACGCAGTATTTT
TRBJ1-4,once,TRBV25-1,TRBD1,CASVGTEDNEKLFF,TGTGCCAGCGTTGGGACAGAAGATAATGAAAAACTGTTTTTT
TRBJ2-3,.,TRBV6-4,TRBD1,CASSDSAGGSTDTQYF,TGTGCCAGCAGTGACTCTGCAGGGGGAAGCACAGATACGCAGTATTTT
TRBJ1-3,.,TRBV5-8,.,CASSYRAGGNTIYF,TGTGCCAGCAGTTACAGGGCCGGAGGAAACACCATATATTTT
TRBJ2-7,.,TRBV27,TRBD1,CASSFARGRYEQYF,TGTGCCAGCAGTTTCGCCAGGGGGCGGTACGAGCAGTACTTC
TRBJ1-5,few,TRBV16,TRBD1,CASSQLTGAYSNQPQHF,TGTGCCAGCAGCCAATTAACAGGGGCCTATAGCAATCAGCCCCAGCATTTT
TRBJ2-1,.,TRBV7-9,.,CASSLGGGEQFF,TGTGCCAGCAGCTTAGGAGGAGGCGAGCAGTTCTTC
TRBJ1-3,.,TRBV15,.,CATSRDFPDTIYF,TGTGCCACCAGCAGAGATTTCCCGGACACCATATATTTT
TRBJ2-1,.,TRBV19,.,CASNDGGVDEQFF,TGTGCCAGTAATGACGGGGGAGTGGATGAGCAGTTCTTC
TRBJ2-5,once,TRBV6-6,.,CASSSGESTQYF,TGTGCCAGCAGTTCGGGGGAGTCAACCCAGTACTTC
TRBJ2-3,.,TRBV27,.,CASSLGWEHPLDTQYF,TGTGCCAGCAGTTTAGGGTGGGAGCACCCGCTAGATACGCAGTATTTT
TRBJ2-3,.,TRBV7-6,TRBD2,CASSLAHTSAYTDTQYF,TGTGCCAGCAGCTTAGCGCACACTAGCGCGTACACAGATACGCAGTATTTT
TRBJ2-7,once,TRBV9,.,CASSPRDSRYEQYF,TGTGCCAGCAGCCCCCGAGATAGTCGCTACGAGCAGTACTTC
TRBJ2-7,.,TRBV29-1,.,CSVEGWGSYEQYF,TGCAGCGTCGAGGGCTGGGGCTCCTACGAGCAGTACTTC
TRBJ2-1,once,TRBV11-3,TRBD1,CASSLASGGGYEQFF,TGTGCCAGCAGCTTGGCGTCAGGGGGCGGATATGAGCAGTTCTTC
TRBJ2-1,.,TRBV27,.,CASGRSDYNEQFF,TGTGCCAGCGGGAGATCGGACTACAATGAGCAGTTCTTC
TRBJ1-2,once,TRBV7-9,TRBD1,CASSKYDWTGKYGYTF,TGTGCCAGCAGCAAATATGATTGGACAGGAAAATATGGCTACACCTTC
TRBJ1-2,.,TRBV27,.,CASSLGGASGYTF,TGTGCCAGCAGTTTAGGGGGCGCAAGTGGCTACACCTTC
TRBJ2-2,once,TRBV29-1,TRBD1,CSVVVGTGSSTGELFF,TGCAGCGTTGTCGTGGGGACAGGGTCTAGCACCGGGGAGCTGTTTTTT
TRBJ2-1,.,TRBV14,.,CASSHGLAYSYNEQFF,TGTGCCAGCAGCCACGGACTCGCTTACTCCTACAATGAGCAGTTCTTC
TRBJ1-5,.,TRBV28,.,CASSLYTREFQPQHF,TGTGCCAGCAGTTTATATACCAGGGAATTTCAGCCCCAGCATTTT
TRBJ2-2,.,TRBV7-7,TRBD2,CASSLEELAGNRTGELFF,TGTGCTAGCAGCTTAGAGGAACTAGCGGGAAATAGAACCGGGGAGCTGTTTTTT
TRBJ2-1,few,TRBV4-3,TRBD2,CASSRQTSGSYNEQFF,TGCGCCAGCAGCCGCCAGACTAGCGGCTCCTACAATGAGCAGTTCTTC
TRBJ2-3,.,TRBV9,.,CASSAQVGGPTDTQYF,TGTGCCAGCAGCGCCCAAGTGGGGGGACCCACAGATACGCAGTATTTT
TRBJ1-1,.,TRBV5-6,.,CASSPAGDTEAFF,TGTGCCAGCAGCCCAGCCGGGGACACTGAAGCTTTCTTT
TRBJ1-1,once,TRBV19,TRBD1,CASKATGLNTEAFF,TGTGCCAGTAAGGCGACAGGGCTGAACACTGAAGCTTTCTTT
TRBJ2-7,once,TRBV13,TRBD2,CASNNSPSGTSFEQYF,TGTGCCAGCAACAATTCTCCTAGCGGGACCTCGTTCGAGCAGTACTTC
TRBJ2-7,.,TRBV2,.,CASSDRSTYEQYF,TGTGCCAGCAGTGACAGGTCAACCTACGAGCAGTACTTC
TRBJ1-6,.,TRBV27,TRBD1,CASSLAGQGGNSPLHF,TGTGCCAGCAGTTTAGCGGGACAGGGGGGTAATTCACCCCTCCACTTT
TRBJ2-7,.,TRBV27,TRBD1,CASSFGTGGDEQYF,TGTGCCAGCAGTTTCGGGACAGGGGGGGACGAGCAGTACTTC
TRBJ2-7,once,TRBV4-3,.,CASSQVQGSTYEQYF,TGCGCCAGCAGCCAAGTGCAGGGCTCCACCTACGAGCAGTACTTC
TRBJ2-2,.,TRBV27,TRBD1,CASSSSQGVRELFF,TGTGCCAGCAGTTCATCCCAGGGGGTCCGGGAGCTGTTTTTT
TRBJ2-1,.,TRBV11-3,.,CASSGEVEEQFF,TGTGCCAGCAGCGGAGAGGTTGAGGAGCAGTTCTTC
TRBJ1-2,.,TRBV28,.,CASSSDTSIPYGYTF,TGTGCCAGCAGTTCGGACACCTCGATTCCCTATGGCTACACCTTC
TRBJ2-7,.,TRBV25-1,TRBD2,CASSDLAGGTYEQYF,TGTGCCAGCAGCGATCTAGCGGGAGGAACCTACGAGCAGTACTTC
TRBJ2-5,.,TRBV28,.,CASRRGPYQETQYF,TGTGCCAGCAGAAGAGGGCCATACCAAGAGACCCAGTACTTC
TRBJ2-4,medium-sized,TRBV30,TRBD1,CAWSGTGDVGIQYF,TGTGCCTGGAGTGGCACAGGGGATGTTGGCATTCAGTACTTC